The T cell receptor beta chain under discussion was sequenced for a study of vaccination effects on CD4 cells after COVID-19. Between the trimmed V and J ends, which lost 4 bases and 6 bases, there was a span of 9 bases. This CDR3 has 13 residues. Expansion of antigen-specific CD4+ T cells with viral peptide pools was carried out by the ViraFEST assay before sequencing. Investigators separated out CD4+ T cells once about 10 days of culture had passed. It was between March and December 2020 that the person had a SARS-CoV-2 infection confirmed by PCR. Assay used: immunoSEQ multiplex PCR; TCRdb lists only in-frame clones, some missing. The sample comprises more than 20,000 clones, roughly 71% of which are singletons, and around 19% rests with the top ten. In the case of this clone: The antigen is undetermined.

Overall study results and limits: Clonal contraction was marked in infection- and vaccine-induced clones late after vaccination.

V and J are TRBV12-3 or TRBV12-4 and TRBJ2-2; D ambiguous. The sequencing used CD4+ T cells from PBMCs cultured with SARS-CoV-2 spike peptides, collected before COVID-19 vaccination. This sequence originates from a human donor who had a prior SARS-CoV-2 infection. The CDR3 DNA sequence: TGTGCCAGCAGTTCACTCCGACCCGGGGAGCTGTTTTTT. Protein sequence: CASSSLRPGELFF.